The source of this TCR beta chain is a study of spatial heterogeneity in lung cancer. Turning to the study itself: Detection consistently captured more beta-chain sequences than alpha-chain sequences. Regarding the study as a whole: Tumoral mutation counts were tracked by counts of expanded intratumoral alpha and beta TCRs.

TCRdb reprocessed the 5' RACE reads via MiXCR and lists one record per CDR3 protein. The table lists over 10,000 distinct CDR3 sequences, about 3.2% of them singletons, with 17% in the top ten. This clonotype came up many times. Its specificity is unknown. CDR1 is MDHEN, CDR2 SYDVKM, per germline. The CDR3 is 13 residues long. V lost 2 bases to trimming and J lost 7 bases; unmatched junction nucleotides: 3. The sample's time point: sample taken at primary tumor resection. The origin of this receptor is a male donor with early-stage non-small cell lung cancer. This chain uses TRBV28 with TRBJ1-2; 8 nucleotides agree with TRBD1. This material consisted of lung tumor tissue, taken at surgery. In nucleotides, the CDR3 is TGTGCCAGCAGTTTAGACAGGGGTCCTGGCTACACCTTC. Translation: CASSLDRGPGYTF.